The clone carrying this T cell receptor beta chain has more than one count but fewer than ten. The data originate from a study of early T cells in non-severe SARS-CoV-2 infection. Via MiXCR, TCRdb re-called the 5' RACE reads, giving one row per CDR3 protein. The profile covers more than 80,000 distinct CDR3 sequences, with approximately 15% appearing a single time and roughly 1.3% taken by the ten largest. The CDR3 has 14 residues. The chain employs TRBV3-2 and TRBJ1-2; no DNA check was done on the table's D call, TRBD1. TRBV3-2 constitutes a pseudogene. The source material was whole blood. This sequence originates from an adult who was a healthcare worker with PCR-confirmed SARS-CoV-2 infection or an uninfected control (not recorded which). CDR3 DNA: TGTGCCAGCAGCCAAGATGGGCAGGGATATGGCTACACCTTC. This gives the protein CASSQDGQGYGYTF.